This T cell receptor beta chain was sequenced during a study of post-analysis software for immune sequencing data. In the study overall: Both relapsing-remitting and secondary progressive multiple sclerosis featured among the disease courses, as did progressive-relapsing multiple sclerosis. Study conclusions and caveats: Samples made in the same batch grouped tightly together by F measure. Compared against controls, patients with multiple sclerosis displayed significantly lower normalized Chao1 diversity. Elevated frequency relative to controls characterized four or five TRBV segments in patients, TRBV5-6, TRBV5-1 and TRBV20-1 among them.

A note on this clonotype: Its antigen remains unknown.

The CDR3 loop spans 15 amino acids. The ends were cut back, 5 bases at V and 5 bases at J, with 19 bases in the middle. TCR beta libraries were prepared from cDNA with unique molecular identifiers. Each batch of roughly 1 to 10 million T cells produced a few hundred thousand cDNA molecules. One entry per CDR3 protein, called by TCRdb with MiXCR from the PCR reads. The sample includes some 700,000 distinct CDR3 sequences, approximately 60% of them seen just once. The receptor comes from a girl aged 2 to 9 with multiple sclerosis. The rearrangement uses TRBV12-3 or TRBV12-4 and TRBJ2-7; D might be TRBD1 (5 bases). Sequencing input: blood. The DNA for the CDR3 is TGTGCCAGCAGTCTACAGGAGTTAAGGGTGGACGAGCAGTACTTC. This translates into CASSLQELRVDEQYF.